The T cell receptor beta chain under discussion was sequenced for a study of T cell repertoires in cytomegalovirus infection. For the study at large: Indicated by public TCR beta signatures were CMV infection and matching HLA type.

This clonotype was detected ten times or more. Germline V gives CDR1 SGHTA, CDR2 FQGNSA. V shed 2 bases, J shed 5 bases, and the junction held 8 bases outside the gene matches. The CDR3 length is 15 residues. TCRdb reprocessed the reads with MiXCR, giving one entry per CDR3 protein. The data hold under 250,000 distinct CDR3 sequences, with about 7% observed a single time. The rearrangement links TRBV7-2 to TRBJ1-2; 7 bases are a match to TRBD1. What was sequenced was PBMCs. This TCR derives from a human donor in good health (CMV status not recorded). Some clones in this sample may be carry-over from other donors' samples. Here the CDR3 reads CASSLSTGSGYGYTF. CDR3 sequence (DNA): TGTGCCAGCAGCTTATCGACAGGGAGTGGGTATGGCTACACCTTC.